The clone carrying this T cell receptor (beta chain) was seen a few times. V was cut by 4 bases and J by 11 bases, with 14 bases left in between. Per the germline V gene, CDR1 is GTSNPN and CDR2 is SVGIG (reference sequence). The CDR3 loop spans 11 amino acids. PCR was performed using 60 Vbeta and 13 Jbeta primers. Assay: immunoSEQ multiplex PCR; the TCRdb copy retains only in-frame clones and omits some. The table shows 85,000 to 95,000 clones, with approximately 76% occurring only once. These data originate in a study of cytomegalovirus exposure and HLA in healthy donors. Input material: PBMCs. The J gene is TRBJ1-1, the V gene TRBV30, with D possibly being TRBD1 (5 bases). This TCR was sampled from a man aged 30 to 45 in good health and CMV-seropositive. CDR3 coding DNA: TGTGCCTGGAAGGCAGGGCCGAGGGCTTTCTTT. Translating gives CAWKAGPRAFF.